This TCR beta chain was recorded in a study of cytomegalovirus exposure and HLA in healthy donors. Study-wide results and limits: CMV serostatus was the sole immune exposure data available.

Vbeta (60) and Jbeta (13) primers were used in the PCR. Using immunoSEQ multiplex PCR, the repertoire was profiled, and TCRdb retains in-frame clones only, with some absent. The sample lists 150,000 or so clones; 65% to 75% were seen once. Details on this clone: Its antigen is not identified.

The V segment lost 3 bases and the J segment 1 base; nucleotides outside the gene matches: 11. Germline V lookup: CDR1 SGHAT, CDR2 FQNNGV. This CDR3 is 18 amino acids long. Sequenced sample: PBMCs. V gene TRBV11-2 combines with J gene TRBJ1-1, with 10 bases fitting TRBD1. The TCR comes from a man aged 18 to 29 in good health and CMV-seronegative. The chain's CDR3 is CASSFDPGQGWWNTEAFF. DNA for the CDR3: TGTGCCAGCAGCTTCGATCCGGGACAGGGGTGGTGGAACACTGAAGCTTTCTTT.